A single sample gave rise to the 13 T cell receptor beta chains below, sequenced in a study of blood T cell repertoires in COVID-19. Generated by immunoSEQ multiplex PCR, the TCRdb table keeps only in-frame clones and is missing some. The sample has around 220,000 clones; just over 85% are singletons. Sequencing was done on a sample of PBMCs or T cells enriched from blood (not recorded which). All receptors derive from a woman between 45 and 65 years old with acute COVID-19.

This rearrangement joins TRBV19 to TRBJ2-2; D is unresolved. There are 12 residues in the CDR3. Trimming took off 7 bases at V and 2 bases at J, with 5 bases between the two ends. Germline CDR1 and CDR2: LNHDA and SQIVND (reference sequence). CDR3 DNA: TGTGCCAGTAAACTTAACACCGGGGAGCTGTTTTTT. This sequence encodes CASKLNTGELFF.

In DNA, the CDR3 is TGTGCCAGCAGAACCCAGGGAAATAATCAGCCCCAGCATTTT. Translation: CASRTQGNNQPQHF. J is TRBJ1-5 and V is TRBV5-6, with D possibly TRBD1 on 5 matching bases. CDR3 length: 14 residues. V was pared by 5 bases and J by 4 bases, with 13 bases between. Germline CDR1 is SGHDT and CDR2 is YYEEEE.

This clone was detected only a few times. Within the sample, other DNA sequences also encode this same CDR3. The V call is TRBV7-2, the J call TRBJ2-3; 8 nucleotides match TRBD2. CDR1 SGHTA and CDR2 FQGNSA come from the germline V gene. The CDR3 sequence is 14 residues long. V was pared by 8 bases and J by 6 bases, with 10 bases of the junction left unmatched. The CDR3 nucleotides read TGTGCCAGCCGGGGGGGGGTGGGGTGGGATACGCAGTATTTT. Amino acids: CASRGGVGWDTQYF.

The chain is built from TRBV18 and TRBJ2-7; D gene uncertain. The CDR3 contains 11 residues. Trimming shortened V by 3 bases and J by 3 bases, and 3 bases separated the two germline ends. In germline, CDR1 is KGHSH, CDR2 LQKENI. The CDR3: CASSPGYEQYF. The CDR3 DNA reads as TGTGCCAGCTCACCCGGCTACGAGCAGTACTTC.

This clone occurred once. This CDR3 is also generated by other DNA sequences in the sample. The chain recombines TRBV11-3 with TRBJ2-3, with D maybe TRBD2 (5 bases). The germline CDR1 and CDR2 sequences are SGHNT and YENEEA. V lost 1 base and J 0 bases, leaving 5 bases between the germline ends. The CDR3 spans 14 residues. CDR3 in amino acids: CASSLGGSTDTQYF. CDR3 coding DNA: TGTGCCAGCAGCTTAGGAGGGAGCACAGATACGCAGTATTTT.

The chain combines TRBV5-6 with TRBJ2-7, with 10 bases lining up with TRBD2. With V trimmed by 0 bases and J by 4 bases, 7 bases remained unmatched. This CDR3 is 16 amino acids long. Germline CDR1 is SGHDT and CDR2 is YYEEEE. The CDR3 reads CASSLAGTSAFYEQYF. DNA for the CDR3: TGTGCCAGCAGCTTGGCCGGGACTAGCGCTTTTTACGAGCAGTACTTC.

V usage is TRBV18 and J usage is TRBJ2-3; 10 bases line up with TRBD2. CDR3 length: 15 residues. CDR1 is KGHSH and CDR2 is LQKENI in the germline V gene. V trimming: 3 bases; J trimming: 6 bases; junction bases outside the gene matches: 6. CDR3: CASSPPSGSKDTQYF. The CDR3 DNA is TGTGCCAGCTCACCGCCTAGCGGGAGTAAGGATACGCAGTATTTT.

This clone showed up just once. V usage is TRBV11-1 and J usage is TRBJ2-5; possibly TRBD2 for D (5 bases). The CDR3 sequence is 13 residues long. V was clipped by 5 bases and J by 3 bases, with 10 bases between them. Germline V gene lookup returns CDR1 SGHAT and CDR2 FQDESV (reference sequence). The CDR3 nucleotides read TGTGCCAGCAGCCAAAGGCGGGAAGAGACCCAGTACTTC. This translates into CASSQRREETQYF.

This chain links TRBV28 with TRBJ2-1; 7 bases align to TRBD2. The CDR3 is 14 residues long. The V segment lost 6 bases and the J segment 3 bases; nucleotides outside the gene matches: 5. Germline-derived CDR1 and CDR2 are MDHEN and SYDVKM. CDR3 nucleotides: TGTGCCAGCAGGTCGACTAGCCTCTACAATGAGCAGTTCTTC. It specifies CASRSTSLYNEQFF.

The V call is TRBV6-5, the J call TRBJ2-7, with D maybe TRBD2 (6 bases). In germline, CDR1 is MNHEY, CDR2 SVGAGI. The CDR3 loop spans 16 amino acids. The V gene lost 0 bases and the J gene lost 2 bases, with 14 bases spanning the gap. The CDR3 DNA sequence: TGTGCCAGCAGTTACTCGGGGCTAGCGTACACCTACGAGCAGTACTTC. It specifies CASSYSGLAYTYEQYF.

This clone was recorded only once. The V call is TRBV7-6, the J call TRBJ2-3; D ambiguous. This CDR3 region has 14 residues. Between the trimmed V and J ends, which lost 1 base and 3 bases, there was a span of 8 bases. The germline gives CDR1 SGHVS, CDR2 FNYEAQ. CDR3 sequence reads: CASSLESETDTQYF. CDR3 nucleotides: TGTGCCAGCAGCTTAGAAAGCGAAACAGATACGCAGTATTTT. The whole variable domain, remainder taken from reference TRBV7-6 and TRBJ2-3, is GAGVSQSPRYKVTKRGQDVALRCDPISGHVSLYWYRQALGQGPEFLTYFNYEAQQDKSGLPNDRFSAERPEGSISTLTIQRTEQRDSAMYRCASSLESETDTQYFGPGTRLTVL.

This clone was recorded at least ten times. The genes are TRBV5-1 and TRBJ1-2; 7 positions agree with TRBD1. V trimming: 2 bases; J trimming: 4 bases; junction bases outside the gene matches: 2. This CDR3 is built from 13 residues. Germline V lookup: CDR1 SGHRS, CDR2 YFSETQ. The CDR3 sequence: CASSFRDSYGYTF. In DNA, the CDR3 is TGCGCCAGCAGCTTCCGGGACAGCTATGGCTACACCTTC.

The chain combines TRBV24-1 with TRBJ2-1; TRBD1 matches at 8 bases. Germline CDR1 KGHDR, CDR2 SFDVKD. This CDR3 is built from 14 residues. V trimming: 4 bases; J trimming: 6 bases; junction bases outside the gene matches: 4. The DNA of the CDR3 is TGTGCCACCAGTGAATTCGACAGGGGCAATGAGCAGTTCTTC. Translation gives CATSEFDRGNEQFF.